Following are 21 T cell receptor beta chains from one sample sequenced in a study of blood T cell repertoires in COVID-19. Profiled with immunoSEQ multiplex PCR; TCRdb holds only in-frame clones, not every one. The repertoire includes a few hundred thousand clones, 80% to 90% of them detected once, and approximately 10% sits in the top ten. Sample: peripheral blood. The receptors originated from a woman in her sixties or seventies with acute or convalescent COVID-19.

This clone has only a few counts. The rearrangement uses TRBV5-8 and TRBJ1-1, with 9 bases identical to TRBD1. This CDR3 is 19 amino acids long. Trimming took 6 bases from V and 3 from J; bases not matched to a gene: 21. The V gene's germline CDR1 is SGHTS and CDR2 YDEGEE. CDR3 sequence: CASTEFRDRVYSAYTEAFF. CDR3 DNA sequence: TGTGCCAGCACCGAATTCCGGGACAGGGTATATTCGGCCTACACTGAAGCTTTCTTT.

The rearrangement joins TRBV20-1 to TRBJ2-4; possible D gene TRBD2, 6 bases. The CDR3 totals 14 residues. Trimming stripped 3 bases from V and 0 bases from J, with 9 bases between. Germline V CDR1 and CDR2: DFQATT, SNEGSKA (reference sequence). Here the CDR3 reads CSASGRGAKNIQYF. Written as DNA, the CDR3 is TGCAGTGCTAGTGGGCGGGGAGCCAAAAACATTCAGTACTTC.

The chain combines TRBV18 with TRBJ1-2; 8 nucleotides align to TRBD1. The CDR3 loop spans 13 amino acids. CDR1 KGHSH and CDR2 LQKENI come from the germline V gene. The trim removed 4 bases at V and 2 bases at J, leaving 0 bases unmatched. Here the CDR3 reads CASSRDRNYGYTF. The CDR3 DNA follows: TGTGCCAGCTCACGGGACAGGAACTATGGCTACACCTTC.

This clone was found once. The chain joins TRBV13 to TRBJ1-4; 8 nucleotides line up with TRBD1. Germline CDR1 is PRHDT and CDR2 is FYEKMQ (reference sequence). V was clipped by 6 bases and J by 0 bases; unmatched bases: 6. This CDR3 spans 16 amino acids. The CDR3 nucleotides read TGTGCCAGCAGTCGACAGGGGTGGACAACTAATGAAAAACTGTTTTTT. Translation: CASSRQGWTTNEKLFF.

The table lists this clone with a count of one. J is TRBJ1-3 and V is TRBV6-5; D is uncertain. The V gene lost 7 bases and the J gene lost 4 bases, with 8 bases spanning the gap. CDR1 and CDR2 (germline): MNHEY, SVGAGI. CDR3 size: 12 residues. The CDR3 DNA is TGTGCCAGCATTGGACTCGGAAACACCATATATTTT. This encodes CASIGLGNTIYF.

This clone was counted once. The chain carries TRBV5-1 and TRBJ2-2; D might be TRBD1 (6 bases). CDR1 is SGHRS and CDR2 is YFSETQ in the germline V gene. The CDR3 runs 13 residues. V lost 2 bases to trimming and J lost 8 bases, with 10 bases between them. The CDR3 bases are TGCGCCAGCAGCTTCCTCAGGGGTGGGGAGCTGTTTTTT. This encodes CASSFLRGGELFF.

The chain employs TRBV4-1 and TRBJ1-1, with D perhaps matching TRBD1 (5 bases). Between the trimmed V and J ends, which lost 0 bases and 12 bases, there was a span of 17 bases. Germline-derived CDR1 and CDR2 are MGHRA and YSYEKL. The CDR3 covers 14 residues. Here the CDR3 reads CASSQDLRALGSFF. DNA for the CDR3: TGCGCCAGCAGCCAAGACCTCAGGGCCCTCGGTTCTTTCTTT.

The chain recombines TRBV5-1 with TRBJ2-3, with TRBD2 matching over 14 bases. V shed 4 bases, J shed 1 base, and the junction held 5 bases outside the gene matches. There are 17 residues in the CDR3. CDR1 is SGHRS and CDR2 is YFSETQ in the germline V gene. CDR3: CASSRTSGGRGTDTQYF. CDR3 nucleotides: TGCGCCAGCAGCAGGACTAGCGGGGGGCGGGGCACAGATACGCAGTATTTT.

This clone was seen a single time. This chain links TRBV19 with TRBJ2-3; 10 bases are a match to TRBD2. CDR3 length: 15 amino acids. Germline V gene lookup returns CDR1 LNHDA and CDR2 SQIVND (reference sequence). Trimming cost V 5 bases and J 4 bases; bases outside gene matches: 6. DNA for the CDR3: TGTGCCAGTAGTTTGCAGCGGGGGGGTGCAGATACGCAGTATTTT. Its translation: CASSLQRGGADTQYF.

This chain joins TRBV18 and TRBJ2-2, with 8 bases matching TRBD1. The CDR3 length is 17 residues. With V trimmed by 0 bases and J by 4 bases, 7 bases remained unmatched. Germline assignment: CDR1 KGHSH and CDR2 LQKENI. CDR3 nucleotides: TGTGCCAGCTCACCACCGATCACTACAGGGGGCACCGGGGAGCTGTTTTTT. Translated: CASSPPITTGGTGELFF.

The chain joins TRBV2 to TRBJ2-5; possibly TRBD2 for D (5 bases). Germline V gene data show CDR1 as SNHLY and CDR2 as FYNNEI. This CDR3 is 14 amino acids long. V was trimmed by 6 bases and J by 5 bases, leaving 16 bases between them. This CDR3 reads CASSSLGVIETQYF. The CDR3 nucleotides read TGTGCCAGCAGCTCGCTCGGGGTGATCGAGACCCAGTACTTC.

This clone was detected only a few times. This chain links TRBV29-1 with TRBJ1-2, with TRBD1 identical over 7 bases. V shed 7 bases and J 2 bases; nucleotides not matched to a gene: 13. The CDR3 is 15 amino acids. Germline assignment: CDR1 SQVTM and CDR2 ANQGSEA. DNA of the CDR3: TGCAGCGCGCCCGACGAAGAACAGGGGAACTATGGCTACACCTTC. It is translated as CSAPDEEQGNYGYTF.

The chain carries TRBV19 and TRBJ1-5, with TRBD1 identical over 7 bases. Germline V gene lookup returns CDR1 LNHDA and CDR2 SQIVND (reference sequence). This CDR3 has 16 residues. V shed 4 bases, J shed 4 bases, and the junction held 10 bases outside the gene matches. The CDR3 DNA is TGTGCCAGTAGTACGTTGACAGGGAGAGGAAATCAGCCCCAGCATTTT. Protein: CASSTLTGRGNQPQHF.

The genes are TRBV5-1 and TRBJ1-4; D is unresolved. Looked up from germline, CDR1 is SGHRS and CDR2 is YFSETQ. The V gene lost 5 bases and the J gene lost 3 bases, with 8 bases spanning the gap. This CDR3 has 13 residues. The CDR3 sequence: CASRGGPNEKLFF. DNA for the CDR3: TGCGCCAGCAGAGGAGGGCCTAATGAAAAACTGTTTTTT. Drawing the rest from reference TRBV5-1 and TRBJ1-4, the complete variable domain is KAGVTQTPRYLIKTRGQQVTLSCSPISGHRSVSWYQQTPGQGLQFLFEYFSETQRNKGNFPGRFSGRQFSNSRSEMNVSTLELGDSALYLCASRGGPNEKLFFGSGTQLSVL.

CDR3 bases: TGTGCCAGCAGCCAAGACGGAAGGAGACTAGGAAAAAAGCAGTTCTTC. It translates to CASSQDGRRLGKKQFF. The V gene is TRBV3-1 (or the pseudogene TRBV3-2), the J gene TRBJ2-1, with a tentative D call TRBD2 (6 bases). Germline CDR1 is LGHDT and CDR2 is YNNKEL (reference sequence). V dropped 0 bases and J dropped 11 bases, with 20 bases sitting between them. The CDR3 length is 16 residues.

This clone was found a few times. Here the CDR3 reads CAWTTDSQYTEAFF. CDR3 coding DNA: TGTGCCTGGACTACGGACAGTCAGTACACTGAAGCTTTCTTT. The chain uses TRBV30 and TRBJ1-1; D is perhaps TRBD1 (6 bases). Germline V gives CDR1 GTSNPN, CDR2 SVGIG (reference sequence). Trimming stripped 4 bases from V and 3 bases from J, with 15 bases between. The CDR3 has 14 amino acids.

J is TRBJ2-7 and V is TRBV3-1 (or the pseudogene TRBV3-2), with D perhaps TRBD1 (5 bases). The CDR3 runs to 16 residues. Germline CDR1 LGHDT, CDR2 YNNKEL (reference sequence). Trimming cost V 0 bases and J 1 base, with 13 bases left between them. The CDR3, as DNA: TGTGCCAGCAGCCAAGATCGAAAAAGACAGTCCTACGAGCAGTACTTC. It is translated as CASSQDRKRQSYEQYF.

The chain combines TRBV2 with TRBJ1-5; D uncertain. The CDR3 totals 11 residues. The V end lost 8 bases, the J end lost 3 bases, and 5 bases lay between the germline ends. Looked up from germline, CDR1 is SNHLY and CDR2 is FYNNEI. CDR3 amino acids: CASGPNQPQHF. Written as DNA, the CDR3 is TGTGCCAGCGGGCCCAATCAGCCCCAGCATTTT.

The chain combines TRBV4-1 with TRBJ1-1; D perhaps matches TRBD1 (6 bases). The V end lost 3 bases, the J end lost 10 bases, and 18 bases lay between the germline ends. CDR3 size: 14 residues. In germline, CDR1 is MGHRA, CDR2 YSYEKL. The chain's CDR3 is CASSQTGVRHGAFF. In DNA, the CDR3 is TGCGCCAGCAGCCAGACAGGAGTCCGCCATGGAGCTTTCTTT.

A remark on this clone: An end of the junction differs from the germline gene, which may be a read error. The chain uses TRBV19 and TRBJ1-1; no clear D gene. CDR3 length: 13 residues. From germline, CDR1 is LNHDA and CDR2 SQIVND (reference sequence). The CDR3 region is CASSIQVKTEAFF. The CDR3 DNA reads TGTGCCAGTAGTATCCAGGTGAAGACTGAAGCTTTCTTT.

The chain combines TRBV27 with TRBJ2-7; the match to TRBD1 covers 8 bases. CDR1 is MNHEY, CDR2 SMNVEV, per germline (reference sequence). This CDR3 is built from 13 residues. With V trimmed by 4 bases and J by 4 bases, 3 bases remained unmatched. This CDR3 is CASSSQGAYEQYF. The CDR3 DNA follows: TGTGCCAGCAGTTCCCAGGGGGCTTACGAGCAGTACTTC.